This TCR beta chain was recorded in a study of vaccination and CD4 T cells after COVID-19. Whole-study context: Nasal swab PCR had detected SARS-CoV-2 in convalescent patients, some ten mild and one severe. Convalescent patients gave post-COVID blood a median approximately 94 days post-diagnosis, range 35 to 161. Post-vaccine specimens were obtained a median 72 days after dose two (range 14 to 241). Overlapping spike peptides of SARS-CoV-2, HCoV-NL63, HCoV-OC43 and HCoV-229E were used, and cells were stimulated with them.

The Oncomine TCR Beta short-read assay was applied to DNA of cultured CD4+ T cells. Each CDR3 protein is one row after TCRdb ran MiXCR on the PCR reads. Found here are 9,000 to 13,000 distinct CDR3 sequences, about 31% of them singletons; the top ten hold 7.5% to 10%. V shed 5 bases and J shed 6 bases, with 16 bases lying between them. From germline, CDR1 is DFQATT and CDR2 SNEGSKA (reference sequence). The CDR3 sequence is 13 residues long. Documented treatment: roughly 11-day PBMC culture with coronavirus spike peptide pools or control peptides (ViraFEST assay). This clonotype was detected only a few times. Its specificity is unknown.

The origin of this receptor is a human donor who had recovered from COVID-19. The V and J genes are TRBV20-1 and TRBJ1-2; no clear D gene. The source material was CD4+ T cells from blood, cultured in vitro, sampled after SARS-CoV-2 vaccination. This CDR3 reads CSARPRTVDGYTF. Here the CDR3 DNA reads TGCAGTGCTCGGCCTAGGACGGTCGATGGCTACACCTTC.